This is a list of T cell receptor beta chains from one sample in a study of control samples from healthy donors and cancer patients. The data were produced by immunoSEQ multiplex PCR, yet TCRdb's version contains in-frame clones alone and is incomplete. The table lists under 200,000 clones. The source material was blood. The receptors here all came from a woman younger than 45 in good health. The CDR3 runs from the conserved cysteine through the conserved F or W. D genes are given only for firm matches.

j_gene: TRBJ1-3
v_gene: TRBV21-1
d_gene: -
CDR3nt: TGTGCCAGCGCACGACTGCGGAGCTCTGGAAACACCATATATTTT
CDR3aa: CASARLRSSGNTIYF

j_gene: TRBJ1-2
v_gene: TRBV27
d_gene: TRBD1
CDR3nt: TGTGCCAGCAGTTTAACGGGACAGGGCGATGGCTACACCTTC
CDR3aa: CASSLTGQGDGYTF

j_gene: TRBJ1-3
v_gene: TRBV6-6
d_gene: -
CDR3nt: TGTGCCAGCAGTTACTCTGGAAACACCATATATTTT
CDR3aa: CASSYSGNTIYF

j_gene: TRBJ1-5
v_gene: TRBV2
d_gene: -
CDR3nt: TGTGCCAGCAGCGGCAGCGAAAATCAGCCCCAGCATTTT
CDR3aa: CASSGSENQPQHF

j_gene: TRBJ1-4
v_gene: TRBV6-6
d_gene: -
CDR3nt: TGTGCCAGCAGGCAGACCGGGACAAAGAATGAAAAACTGTTTTTT
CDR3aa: CASRQTGTKNEKLFF

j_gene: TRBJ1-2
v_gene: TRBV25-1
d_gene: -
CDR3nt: TGTGCCAGCAGTTCGCCGGGGCGGGGGGGAAAGGGATATGGCTACACCTTC
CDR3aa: CASSSPGRGGKGYGYTF

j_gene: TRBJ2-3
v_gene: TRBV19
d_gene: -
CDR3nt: TGTGCCAGTAGGGAGCTTGCAGCGCTCGATACGCAGTATTTT
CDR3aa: CASRELAALDTQYF

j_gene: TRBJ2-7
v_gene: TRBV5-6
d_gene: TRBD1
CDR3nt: TGTGCCAGCAGCGTCCCCAGGGGGCGTCTTGGCGAGCAGTACTTC
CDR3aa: CASSVPRGRLGEQYF

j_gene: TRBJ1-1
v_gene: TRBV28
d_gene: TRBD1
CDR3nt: TGTGCCAGCAGCCTACTGACAGGGGTGAACACTGAAGCTTTCTTT
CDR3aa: CASSLLTGVNTEAFF

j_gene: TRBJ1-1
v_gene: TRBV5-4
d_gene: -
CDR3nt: TGTGCCAGCAGCGGACGGACCATCGGGCGGAGGACTGAAGCTTTCTTT
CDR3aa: CASSGRTIGRRTEAFF

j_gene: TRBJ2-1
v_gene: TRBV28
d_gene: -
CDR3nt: TGTGCCAGCAGCCGAGGGGACACCACCTACAATGAGCAGTTCTTC
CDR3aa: CASSRGDTTYNEQFF

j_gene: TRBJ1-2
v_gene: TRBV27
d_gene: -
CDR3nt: TGTGCCAGCAGTTCCTCCCTTGGGGGTAGGGGTTATTCTAACTATGGCTACACCTTC
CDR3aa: CASSSSLGGRGYSNYGYTF

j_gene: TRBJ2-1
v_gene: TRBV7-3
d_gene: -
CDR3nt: TGTGCCAGCAGCGAGGACGGGGGTCGTTACAATGAGCAGTTCTTC
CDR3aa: CASSEDGGRYNEQFF

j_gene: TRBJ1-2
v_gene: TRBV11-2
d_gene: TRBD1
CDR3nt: TGTGCCAGCAGCTTAGCCAGGACAGGGTATGGCTACACCTTC
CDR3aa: CASSLARTGYGYTF

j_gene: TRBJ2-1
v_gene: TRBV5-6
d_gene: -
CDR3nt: TGTGCCAGCAGCTTGGATTGGAGGGGTGGGAATGAGCAGTTCTTC
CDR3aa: CASSLDWRGGNEQFF

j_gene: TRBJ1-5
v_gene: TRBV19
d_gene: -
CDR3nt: TGTGCCAGTAGTATGGGTGAGAGCAATCAGCCCCAGCATTTT
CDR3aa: CASSMGESNQPQHF

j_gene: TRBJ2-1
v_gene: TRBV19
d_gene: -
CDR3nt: TGTGCCACCGGATGGGGGGGCGGTTATGAGCAGTTCTTC
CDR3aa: CATGWGGGYEQFF

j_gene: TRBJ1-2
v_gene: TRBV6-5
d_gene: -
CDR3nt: TGTGCCAGCAGTCCCGGGGCAGCGCTATACTATGGCTACACCTTC
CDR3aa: CASSPGAALYYGYTF

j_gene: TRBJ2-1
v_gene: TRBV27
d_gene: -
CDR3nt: TGTGCCAGCAGTTTATCCTGGCCGAGGGTGGAGTTCTTC
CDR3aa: CASSLSWPRVEFF

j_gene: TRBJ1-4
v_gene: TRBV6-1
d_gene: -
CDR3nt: TGTGCCAGCAGTGAAACGTCAGGGGATGCGGAAAAACTGTTTTTT
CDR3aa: CASSETSGDAEKLFF

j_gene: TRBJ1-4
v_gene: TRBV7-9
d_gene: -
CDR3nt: TGTGCCAGCAGCTTGTCAGGAACAAATGAAAAACTGTTTTTT
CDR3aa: CASSLSGTNEKLFF

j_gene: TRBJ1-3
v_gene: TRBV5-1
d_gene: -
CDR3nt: TGCGCCAGCCAAGGGACGGATGAACGAAACACCATATATTTT
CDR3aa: CASQGTDERNTIYF

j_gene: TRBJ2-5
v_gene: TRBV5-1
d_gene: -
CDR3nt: TGCGCCAGCACCTTCGACCAAGAGACCCAGTACTTC
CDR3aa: CASTFDQETQYF

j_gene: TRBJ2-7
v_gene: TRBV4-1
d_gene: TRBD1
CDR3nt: TGCGCCAGCAGCCAAGCCGGGACAGGGGTAAACGAGCAGTACTTC
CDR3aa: CASSQAGTGVNEQYF

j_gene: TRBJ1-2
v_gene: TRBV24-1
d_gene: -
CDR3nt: TGTGCCACCAGGTCGAGAGCCAACTATGGCTACACCTTC
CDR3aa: CATRSRANYGYTF

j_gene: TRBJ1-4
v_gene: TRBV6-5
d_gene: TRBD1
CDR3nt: TGTGCCAGCAGCCCAGACAGGGGGCATGAAAAACTGTTTTTT
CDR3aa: CASSPDRGHEKLFF

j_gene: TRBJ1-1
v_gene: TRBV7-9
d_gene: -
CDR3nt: TGTGCCAGCAGCCCAGCGGGGGCAGGATACACTGAAGCTTTCTTT
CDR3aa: CASSPAGAGYTEAFF

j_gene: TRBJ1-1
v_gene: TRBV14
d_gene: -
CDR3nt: TGTGCCAGCAGACTGGACAGGAACACTGAAGCTTTCTTT
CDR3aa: CASRLDRNTEAFF

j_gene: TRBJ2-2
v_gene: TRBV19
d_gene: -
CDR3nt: TGTGCCAGTAGTATAATGGTAAACGCCGGGGAGCTGTTTTTT
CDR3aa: CASSIMVNAGELFF

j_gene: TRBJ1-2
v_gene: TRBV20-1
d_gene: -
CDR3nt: TGCAGTGCCCCCTTAGGTTATGGCTACACCTTC
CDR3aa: CSAPLGYGYTF

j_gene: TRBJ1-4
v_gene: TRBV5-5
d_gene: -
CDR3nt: TGTGCCAGCAGCTTGGGGCAGTCATTTTCCGAAAAACTGTTTTTT
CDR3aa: CASSLGQSFSEKLFF

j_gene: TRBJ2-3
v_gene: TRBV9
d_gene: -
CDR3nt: TGTGCCAGCAGCGTTCTTCCCTCCGCAAGACGGGGCACAGATACGCAGTATTTT
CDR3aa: CASSVLPSARRGTDTQYF

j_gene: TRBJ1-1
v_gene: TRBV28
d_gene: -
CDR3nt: TGTGCCAGCAGTTCCGTCGGGCGTGACACTGAAGCTTTCTTT
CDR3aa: CASSSVGRDTEAFF

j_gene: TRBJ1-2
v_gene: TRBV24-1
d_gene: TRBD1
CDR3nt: TGTGCCACCAGTGACATAGACAGGGGAGGGGGCTACACCTTC
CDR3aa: CATSDIDRGGGYTF

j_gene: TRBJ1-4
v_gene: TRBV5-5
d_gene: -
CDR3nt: TGTGCCAGCAGCTTATTGGGAAATGAAAAACTGTTTTTT
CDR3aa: CASSLLGNEKLFF

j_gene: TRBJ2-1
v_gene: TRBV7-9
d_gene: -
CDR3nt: TGTGCCAGCAGCTTAGCAGGGACGTCGTACAATGAGCAGTTCTTC
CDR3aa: CASSLAGTSYNEQFF

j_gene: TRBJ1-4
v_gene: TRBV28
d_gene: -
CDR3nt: TGTGCCAGCAGTTTACCAATCTCGAGAGGGGCGGTACGTGAAAAACTGTTTTTT
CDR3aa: CASSLPISRGAVREKLFF

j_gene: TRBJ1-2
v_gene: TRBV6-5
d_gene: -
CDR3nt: TGTGCCAGCGGTTTAGGACCCGGCGGCTACACCTTC
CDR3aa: CASGLGPGGYTF

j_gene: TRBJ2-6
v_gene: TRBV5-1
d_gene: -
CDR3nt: TGCGCCAGCAGCGAACGGCGGACAAGGCTTCTCTCTGGGGCCAACGTCCTGACTTTC
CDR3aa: CASSERRTRLLSGANVLTF

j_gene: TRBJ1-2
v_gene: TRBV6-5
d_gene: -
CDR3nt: TGTGCCAGCAGGCCCCCGGATTACTATGGCTACACCTTC
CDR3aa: CASRPPDYYGYTF

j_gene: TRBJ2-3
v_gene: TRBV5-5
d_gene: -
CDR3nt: TGTGCCAGCAGCTTGGACGGGGCGAGCACAGATACGCAGTATTTT
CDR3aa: CASSLDGASTDTQYF

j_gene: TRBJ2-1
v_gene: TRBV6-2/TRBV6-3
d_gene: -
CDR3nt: TGTGCCAGCAGTTACCCCCCCTTCGATGAGCAGTTCTTC
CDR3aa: CASSYPPFDEQFF

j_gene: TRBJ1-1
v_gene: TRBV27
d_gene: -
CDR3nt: TGTGCCACCATTCCGGCGGGGGGCAGGAACACTGAAGCTTTCTTT
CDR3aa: CATIPAGGRNTEAFF

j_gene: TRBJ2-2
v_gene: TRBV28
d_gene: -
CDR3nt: TGTGCCAGCAGCTTGGGGACAACGAACACCGGGGAGCTGTTTTTT
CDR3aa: CASSLGTTNTGELFF

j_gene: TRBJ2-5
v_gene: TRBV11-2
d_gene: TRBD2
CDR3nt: TGTGCCAGCAGCTTAGAACTAGCGGGGGGAGAGACCCAGTACTTC
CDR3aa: CASSLELAGGETQYF

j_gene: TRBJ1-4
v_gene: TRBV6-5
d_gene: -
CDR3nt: TGTGCCAGCATATCAGGCGGGGAAAAACTGTTTTTT
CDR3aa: CASISGGEKLFF

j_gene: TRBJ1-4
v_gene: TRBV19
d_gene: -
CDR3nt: TGTGCCAGTAGGGACGGGGGGACTACTAATGAAAAACTGTTTTTT
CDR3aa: CASRDGGTTNEKLFF

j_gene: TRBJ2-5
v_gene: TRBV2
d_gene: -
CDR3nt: TGTGCCAGCACGCGGTTCCGGGCCAACCAAGAGACCCAGTACTTC
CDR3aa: CASTRFRANQETQYF

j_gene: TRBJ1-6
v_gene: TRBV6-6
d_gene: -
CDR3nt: TGTGCCAGCAGTTACCCGACAGGACAAAATTCACCCCTCCACTTT
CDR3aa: CASSYPTGQNSPLHF

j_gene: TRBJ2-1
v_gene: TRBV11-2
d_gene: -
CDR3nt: TGTGCCAGCAGCATTCTAGCGAAGAGCTCCTACAATGAGCAGTTCTTC
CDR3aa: CASSILAKSSYNEQFF

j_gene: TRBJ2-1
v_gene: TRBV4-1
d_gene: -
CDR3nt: TGCGCCAGCAGCCAAGAAATGAGGCAGTTCTTC
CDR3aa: CASSQEMRQFF

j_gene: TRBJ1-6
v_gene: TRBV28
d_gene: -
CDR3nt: TGTGCCAGCAGTTTAAGGGAGAGTAATTCACCCCTCCACTTT
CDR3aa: CASSLRESNSPLHF

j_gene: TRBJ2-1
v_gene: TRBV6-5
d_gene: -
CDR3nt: TGTGCCAGCAGACGCGACAGCTCCCGTTACAATGAGCAGTTCTTC
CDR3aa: CASRRDSSRYNEQFF